This TCR beta chain stems from a study of blood T cell repertoires in COVID-19. The overall study: The study drew acute and convalescent COVID-19 samples from the United States, Italy and Spain. T cells, B-cell-depleted T cells, or PBMCs provided the cDNA or gDNA that served as material.

The CDR3 runs to 17 residues. CDR1 is MDHEN, CDR2 SYDVKM, per germline. The ends lost 0 bases at V and 2 bases at J; junction bases unmatched: 7. This clone came up a few times. Original data processing: Estimates of nucleated cell counts were drawn from the amplification of reference gene primers. The data were produced by immunoSEQ multiplex PCR, yet TCRdb's version contains in-frame clones alone and is incomplete. For V, J and clone size, that table is used; D and trimming come from the DNA. This table holds approximately 340,000 clones, around 88% found once. Material for sequencing was peripheral blood. The V gene is TRBV28, the J gene TRBJ2-3; the match to TRBD1 covers 8 bases. The TCR sequence derives from a man aged 25 to 45 with active or convalescent COVID-19. CDR3 amino acids: CASSLWARGRDTDTQYF. In DNA form, the CDR3 reads TGTGCCAGCAGTTTATGGGCCAGGGGGCGTGACACAGATACGCAGTATTTT.